Listed below are T cell receptor beta chains from one sample, sequenced in a study of human T cells and chemical hapten exposure. TCRdb recomputed calls from the RACE reads with MiXCR, one row per CDR3 protein. Of fewer than 85,000 distinct CDR3 sequences listed, around a tenth were seen once; the top ten hold approximately 1.4%. Here the sequenced sample was whole blood, taken in connection with sensitization to the hapten diphenylcyclopropenone (DPC). All receptors derive from a man between 18 and 29 years old with alopecia areata. Some clones in this sample may be carry-over from other donors' samples. The CDR3 runs from the conserved cysteine through the conserved F or W.

J: TRBJ2-7
V: TRBV5-6
CDR3: CASSRTPDNYEQYF

J: TRBJ1-2
V: TRBV27
CDR3: CASSPLRTGGTNYGYTF

J: TRBJ2-3
V: TRBV12-3/TRBV12-4
CDR3: CASSPLTGGYTDTQYF

J: TRBJ2-5
V: TRBV19
CDR3: CASSISAYQETQYF

J: TRBJ1-6
V: TRBV11-2
CDR3: CASRRDRGRPGTYNSPLHF

J: TRBJ2-1
V: TRBV6-4
CDR3: CASSEGVEPYNEQFF

J: TRBJ2-3
V: TRBV29-1
CDR3: CSADRGSSTDTQYF

J: TRBJ1-6
V: TRBV27
CDR3: CASNLFGAPDSPLHF

J: TRBJ1-1
V: TRBV27
CDR3: CASSLIGRAAEAFF

J: TRBJ2-7
V: TRBV13
CDR3: CASSLAGTGGDYEQYF

J: TRBJ2-7
V: TRBV11-2
CDR3: CASRDPGTGSYEQYF

J: TRBJ1-1
V: TRBV29-1
CDR3: CSVVNTKGTEAFF

J: TRBJ1-1
V: TRBV18
CDR3: CASSPDAGEAFF

J: TRBJ2-5
V: TRBV7-8
CDR3: CASSGSTYVGGQYF

J: TRBJ2-1
V: TRBV11-3
CDR3: CASSESGVSYNEQFF

J: TRBJ2-5
V: TRBV5-1
CDR3: CASSLGTQETQYF

J: TRBJ2-5
V: TRBV5-6
CDR3: CASSPGQHSQETQYF